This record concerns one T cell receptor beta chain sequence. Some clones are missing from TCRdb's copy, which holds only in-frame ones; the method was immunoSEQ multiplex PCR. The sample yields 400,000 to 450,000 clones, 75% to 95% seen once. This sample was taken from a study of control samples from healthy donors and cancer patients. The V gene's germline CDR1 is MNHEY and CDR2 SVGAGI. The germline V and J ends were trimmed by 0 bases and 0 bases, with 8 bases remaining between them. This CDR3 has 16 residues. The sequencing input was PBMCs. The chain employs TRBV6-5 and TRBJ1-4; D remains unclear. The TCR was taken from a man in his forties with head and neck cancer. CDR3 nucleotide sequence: TGTGCCAGCAGTTACTCGGGCGGGGCAACTAATGAAAAACTGTTTTTT. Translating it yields CASSYSGGATNEKLFF.